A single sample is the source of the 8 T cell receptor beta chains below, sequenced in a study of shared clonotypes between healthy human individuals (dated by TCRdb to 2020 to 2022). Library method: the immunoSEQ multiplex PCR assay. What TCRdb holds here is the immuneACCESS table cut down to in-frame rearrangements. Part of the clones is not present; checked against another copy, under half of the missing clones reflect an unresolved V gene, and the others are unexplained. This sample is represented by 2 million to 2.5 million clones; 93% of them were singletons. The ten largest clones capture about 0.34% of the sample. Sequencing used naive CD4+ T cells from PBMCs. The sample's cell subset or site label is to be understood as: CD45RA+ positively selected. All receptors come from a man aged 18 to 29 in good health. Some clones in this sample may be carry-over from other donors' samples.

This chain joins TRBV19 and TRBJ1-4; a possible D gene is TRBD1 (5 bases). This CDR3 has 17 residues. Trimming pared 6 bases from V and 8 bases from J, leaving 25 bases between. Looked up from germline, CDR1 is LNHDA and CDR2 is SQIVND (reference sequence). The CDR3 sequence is CASSMQRLNSEGEKLFF. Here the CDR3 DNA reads TGTGCCAGTAGCATGCAGAGACTCAACTCCGAGGGGGAAAAACTGTTTTTT.

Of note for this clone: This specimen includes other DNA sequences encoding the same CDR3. The CDR3, as DNA: TGTGCCAGCAGTTTAGGTCCGACAAACTACGAGCAGTACTTC. It specifies CASSLGPTNYEQYF. This chain connects TRBV28 to TRBJ2-7; D is ambiguous. Looked up from germline, CDR1 is MDHEN and CDR2 is SYDVKM. Trimming removed 2 bases at V and 3 bases at J, with 11 bases between. This CDR3 is built from 14 residues.

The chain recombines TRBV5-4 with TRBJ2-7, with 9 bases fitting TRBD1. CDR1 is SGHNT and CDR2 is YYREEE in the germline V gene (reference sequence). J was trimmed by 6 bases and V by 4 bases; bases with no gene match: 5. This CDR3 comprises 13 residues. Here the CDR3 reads CASSQQGAPEQYF. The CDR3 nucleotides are TGTGCCAGCAGCCAACAGGGGGCCCCCGAGCAGTACTTC.

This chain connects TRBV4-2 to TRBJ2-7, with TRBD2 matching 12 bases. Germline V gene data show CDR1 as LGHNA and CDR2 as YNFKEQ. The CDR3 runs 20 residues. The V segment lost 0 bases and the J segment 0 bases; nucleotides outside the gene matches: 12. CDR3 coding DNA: TGTGCCAGCAGCCAAGATTCGCCGACTAGCGGGAGTCTCACCTCCTACGAGCAGTACTTC. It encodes CASSQDSPTSGSLTSYEQYF.

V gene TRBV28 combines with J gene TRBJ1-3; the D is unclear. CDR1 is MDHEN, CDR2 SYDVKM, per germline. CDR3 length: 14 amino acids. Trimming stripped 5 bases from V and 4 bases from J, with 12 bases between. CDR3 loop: CASSPPMTGNTIYF. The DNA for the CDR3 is TGTGCCAGCAGTCCTCCCATGACAGGAAACACCATATATTTT.

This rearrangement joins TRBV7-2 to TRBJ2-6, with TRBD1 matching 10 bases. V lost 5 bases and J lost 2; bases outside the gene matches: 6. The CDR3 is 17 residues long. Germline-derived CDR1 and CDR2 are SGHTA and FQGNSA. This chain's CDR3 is CASSLGQGLPGANVLTF. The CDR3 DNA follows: TGTGCCAGCAGCCTGGGACAGGGGCTCCCTGGGGCCAACGTCCTGACTTTC.

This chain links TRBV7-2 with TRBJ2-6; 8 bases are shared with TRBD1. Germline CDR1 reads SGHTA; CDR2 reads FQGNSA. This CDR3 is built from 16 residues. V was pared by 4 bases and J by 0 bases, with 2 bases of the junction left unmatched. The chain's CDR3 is CASSSDRASGANVLTF. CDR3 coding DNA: TGTGCCAGCAGCTCGGACAGGGCCTCTGGGGCCAACGTCCTGACTTTC.

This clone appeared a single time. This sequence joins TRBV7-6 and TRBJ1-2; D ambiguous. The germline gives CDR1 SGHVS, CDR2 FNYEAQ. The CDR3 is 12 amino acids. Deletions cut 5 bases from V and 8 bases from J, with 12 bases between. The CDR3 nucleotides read TGTGCCAGCAGCCCCTGGCGGGGAGGCTACACCTTC. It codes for CASSPWRGGYTF.